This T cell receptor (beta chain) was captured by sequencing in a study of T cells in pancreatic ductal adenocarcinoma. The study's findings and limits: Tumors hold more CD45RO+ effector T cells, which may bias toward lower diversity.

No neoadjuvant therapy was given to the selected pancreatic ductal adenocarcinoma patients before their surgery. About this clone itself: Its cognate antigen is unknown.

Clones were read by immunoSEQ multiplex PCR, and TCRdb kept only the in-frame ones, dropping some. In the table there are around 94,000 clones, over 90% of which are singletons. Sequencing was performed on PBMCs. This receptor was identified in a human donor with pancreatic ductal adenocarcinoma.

CDR3 sequence reads: CASSRDRQETQYF. DNA for the CDR3: TGTGCCAGCAGTCGTGACAGGCAAGAGACCCAGTACTTC. The rearrangement links TRBV11-2 to TRBJ2-5; a weak D match, TRBD1 (6 bases). Germline-derived CDR1 and CDR2 are SGHAT and FQNNGV. CDR3 size: 13 residues. Trimming stripped 6 bases from V and 2 bases from J, with 10 bases between.